The 23 T cell receptor beta chains in this list originate from one sample, sequenced in a study of T-cell memory formation after mild COVID-19. TCRdb re-called the 5' RACE reads through MiXCR, storing one row per CDR3 protein. The sample includes roughly 51,000 distinct CDR3 sequences, about 7.3% seen only once; the top ten take 1.4%. The sample taken for sequencing was PBMCs or a T cell subset sorted from them (not recorded which). Source of these receptors: a young man who had mild COVID-19 (a few samples of this study predate the infection). Cell type and time point are not known.

This clonotype occurred many times. The genes are TRBV11-2 and TRBJ2-5, with D perhaps matching TRBD2 (6 bases). Germline V lookup: CDR1 SGHAT, CDR2 FQNNGV. The V end was cut by 3 bases, the J end by 2 bases, with 10 bases between. This CDR3 comprises 14 residues. CDR3 sequence reads: CASSLELAQETQYF. The CDR3 nucleotides are TGTGCCAGCAGCTTGGAACTAGCACAAGAGACCCAGTACTTC. The whole variable domain, filled in from reference TRBV11-2 and TRBJ2-5, reads EAGVAQSPRYKIIEKRQSVAFWCNPISGHATLYWYQQILGQGPKLLIQFQNNGVVDDSQLPKDRFSAERLKGVDSTLKIQPAKLEDSAVYLCASSLELAQETQYFGPGTRLLVL.

This clonotype was seen a handful of times. The chain uses TRBV9 and TRBJ1-1; the D gene is possibly TRBD1 (5 bases). This CDR3 has 14 residues. Germline CDR1 reads SGDLS; CDR2 reads YYNGEE. V was trimmed by 3 bases and J by 2 bases, leaving 11 bases between them. CDR3 DNA sequence: TGTGCCAGCAGCGGCTCAGGGACTAACACTGAAGCTTTCTTT. Translated: CASSGSGTNTEAFF.

This clonotype showed up just a few times. The gene calls are TRBV6-1 and TRBJ2-5; 9 bases are a match to TRBD1. The germline gives CDR1 MNHNS, CDR2 SASEGT. This CDR3 region has 14 residues. J lost 3 bases, V lost 7 bases, and 6 bases had no gene match. CDR3 nucleotides: TGTGCCAGCACCCGGGACAGGGAAGAAGAGACCCAGTACTTC. Translated, it gives CASTRDREEETQYF.

The CDR3 coding sequence is TGTGCCAGCAGTTTTAGTCTCCAGGGGACAGCGCTTTACAATGAGCAGTTCTTC. Translated: CASSFSLQGTALYNEQFF. The chain couples TRBV12-3 or TRBV12-4 to TRBJ2-1; 7 bases map to TRBD1. CDR3 length equals 18 residues. The junction had 15 bases not matched to a gene; V was cut back by 3 bases and J by 4 bases.

This sequence joins TRBV30 and TRBJ2-3; D might be TRBD1 or TRBD2, each matching 6 bases. The CDR3 is 11 amino acids. Germline V gene sequence: CDR1 GTSNPN, CDR2 SVGIG (reference sequence). V dropped 1 base and J dropped 9 bases, with 8 bases sitting between them. CDR3 nucleotide sequence: TGTGCCTGGAGTGGGGGGGCAACGCAGTATTTT. Translating gives CAWSGGATQYF.

J is TRBJ2-3 and V is TRBV5-4; 8 bases fit TRBD1. Germline CDR1 is SGHNT and CDR2 is YYREEE (reference sequence). The CDR3 extends over 15 amino acids. With 6 bases clipped from V and 4 bases from J, the junction kept 10 bases outside the gene matches. The CDR3 region is CASTKSGGGADTQYF. CDR3 sequence (DNA): TGTGCCAGCACCAAATCAGGGGGCGGCGCAGATACGCAGTATTTT.

There are many counts of this clonotype. The chain employs TRBV20-1 and TRBJ1-5, with a weak D call TRBD1 (5 bases). The CDR3 has 12 residues. Deletions cut 6 bases from V and 4 bases from J, with 10 bases between. Germline CDR1 reads DFQATT; CDR2 reads SNEGSKA (reference sequence). CDR3 coding DNA: TGCAGTGCCACGGACAATAATCAGCCCCAGCATTTT. Translation: CSATDNNQPQHF.

Many counts were recorded for this clonotype. The V call is TRBV9, the J call TRBJ2-5, with 13 positions matching TRBD2. Germline CDR1 is SGDLS and CDR2 is YYNGEE. This CDR3 has 15 amino acids. J gave up 4 bases and V 0 bases, and 0 bases lay outside the gene matches. CDR3 sequence: CASSVGTSGGETQYF. CDR3 DNA sequence: TGTGCCAGCAGCGTAGGGACTAGCGGGGGAGAGACCCAGTACTTC.

Only a few counts were recorded for this clonotype. The gene calls are TRBV12-3 or TRBV12-4 and TRBJ2-3, with 12 bases lining up with TRBD2. The CDR3 contains 17 residues. J gave up 5 bases and V 3 bases, and 9 bases lay outside the gene matches. The CDR3 nucleotides are TGTGCCAGCAGTTTGGGCTCCCTAGCGGGGGGGCGAGATACGCAGTATTTT. This encodes CASSLGSLAGGRDTQYF.

This clonotype was recorded a few times. The chain links TRBV12-3 or TRBV12-4 to TRBJ2-3, with no clear D. Trimming removed 5 bases at V and 4 bases at J, with 7 bases between. This CDR3 contains 12 residues. The CDR3 loop is CASSEVADTQYF. CDR3 nucleotide sequence: TGTGCCAGCAGTGAGGTGGCAGATACGCAGTATTTT.

In its sample, this clonotype was seen a few times. The J gene is TRBJ1-6, the V gene TRBV5-6; 7 bases agree with TRBD1. CDR1 and CDR2 from the germline V gene are SGHDT and YYEEEE. This CDR3 spans 13 amino acids. V lost 2 bases, J lost 11 bases, and 4 bases stayed unmatched. DNA for the CDR3: TGTGCCAGCAGCTTTGGGACAGATACACCCCTCCACTTT. Translation gives CASSFGTDTPLHF.

In this sample, this clonotype turned up many times. For the CDR3, the DNA is TGTGCCAGCAGCTTAGCTCATCTAACCGGGGAGCTGTTTTTT. Its translation is CASSLAHLTGELFF. The chain recombines TRBV7-2 with TRBJ2-2; D is unclear. The CDR3 consists of 14 residues. The V gene lost 0 bases and the J gene lost 5 bases, with 7 bases spanning the gap. Germline loops: CDR1 SGHTA, CDR2 FQGNSA.

A few counts support this clonotype. The V call is TRBV28, the J call TRBJ2-1; 8 nucleotides line up with TRBD2. From germline, CDR1 is MDHEN and CDR2 SYDVKM. Germline trimming cut 7 bases from V and 4 bases from J; bases unmatched to any gene: 6. The CDR3 runs 14 residues. In nucleotides, the CDR3 is TGTGCCAGCACCTCCGGGGGGGGGTACAATGAGCAGTTCTTC. This gives the protein CASTSGGGYNEQFF. Full variable domain (outside the CDR3, taken from reference TRBV28 and TRBJ2-1): DVKVTQSSRYLVKRTGEKVFLECVQDMDHENMFWYRQDPGLGLRLIYFSYDVKMKEKGDIPEGYSVSREKKERFSLILESASTNQTSMYLCASTSGGGYNEQFFGPGTRLTVL.

This clonotype occurred many times. The junction and the germline gene differ at one end; a read error may be behind it. The V gene is TRBV12-3 or TRBV12-4, the J gene TRBJ1-1; D unresolved. This CDR3 has 13 amino acids. CDR3 sequence (DNA): TGTGCCAGCAGCTTAGGACCGAACACTGAAGCTTTCTTT. It yields the protein CASSLGPNTEAFF.

At least ten counts were recorded for this clonotype. The V and J genes are TRBV29-1 and TRBJ1-1; D gene uncertain. V gave up 4 bases and J gave up 0 bases, with 9 bases separating them. CDR3 size: 13 residues. Germline assignment: CDR1 SQVTM and CDR2 ANQGSEA. CDR3 in amino acids: CSVARTVNTEAFF. The CDR3 nucleotides are TGCAGCGTTGCCCGGACGGTGAACACTGAAGCTTTCTTT.

With respect to this clonotype: A much larger clone is a single base away; this may be a read error. V gene TRBV7-2 combines with J gene TRBJ1-5; D uncertain. Per the germline V gene, CDR1 is SGHTA and CDR2 is FQGNSA. Trimming left V 7 bases short and J 0 bases short, with 10 bases between. The length of the CDR3 is 14 residues. DNA of the CDR3: TGTGCCAGCATCCCTATGAATAGCAATCAGCCCCAGCATTTT. This translates into CASIPMNSNQPQHF.

The table lists this clonotype with many counts. The chain employs TRBV7-2 and TRBJ2-3, with TRBD1 identical over 8 bases. Trimming took 3 bases from V and 4 from J; bases not matched to a gene: 3. Germline lookup yields CDR1 SGHTA and CDR2 FQGNSA. This CDR3 is 14 amino acids long. In DNA, the CDR3 is TGTGCCAGCAGCTTTAGACAGGGGCCAGATACGCAGTATTTT. This translates into CASSFRQGPDTQYF.

V is TRBV6-1 and J is TRBJ2-1; TRBD2 agrees at 7 bases. V lost 3 bases, J lost 3 bases, and 5 bases stayed unmatched. Germline V gene lookup returns CDR1 MNHNS and CDR2 SASEGT. The CDR3 contains 15 residues. CDR3 in DNA: TGTGCCAGCAGTGACGGGGCGGGGGACTACAATGAGCAGTTCTTC. Protein: CASSDGAGDYNEQFF.

V gene TRBV27 combines with J gene TRBJ1-5, with 10 bases lining up with TRBD1. The trim removed 6 bases at V and 5 bases at J, leaving 4 bases unmatched. Germline values: CDR1 MNHEY, CDR2 SMNVEV (reference sequence). This CDR3 has 14 amino acids. DNA for the CDR3: TGTGCCAGCAGCTCCGGACAGGGGGATCAGCCCCAGCATTTT. Its protein is CASSSGQGDQPQHF.

DNA of the CDR3: TGCAGTGCTAGTGATCCAGGCGGGAATTCACCCCTCCACTTT. Translation gives CSASDPGGNSPLHF. This rearrangement joins TRBV20-1 to TRBJ1-6; D not certain. With 3 bases removed from V and 7 bases from J, the gap between germline ends came to 13 bases. Germline CDR1 is DFQATT and CDR2 is SNEGSKA (reference sequence). The CDR3 totals 14 residues.

This clonotype was seen many times. V usage is TRBV14 and J usage is TRBJ2-6, with 8 bases aligning to TRBD1. This CDR3 has 18 amino acids. Germline CDR1 is SGHDN and CDR2 is FVKESK. With V trimmed by 4 bases and J by 0 bases, 8 bases remained unmatched. CDR3 residues: CASSPWTGKSSGANVLTF. The CDR3 nucleotides read TGTGCCAGCAGCCCCTGGACAGGGAAGTCCTCTGGGGCCAACGTCCTGACTTTC. The variable domain in full, with the rest retrieved from reference TRBV14 and TRBJ2-6, is EAGVTQFPSHSVIEKGQTVTLRCDPISGHDNLYWYRRVMGKEIKFLLHFVKESKQDESGMPNNRFLAERTGGTYSTLKVQPAELEDSGVYFCASSPWTGKSSGANVLTFGAGSRLTVL.

The chain joins TRBV11-3 to TRBJ1-1; 8 nucleotides match TRBD1. With V trimmed by 3 bases and J by 5 bases, 2 bases remained unmatched. Germline V gene lookup returns CDR1 SGHNT and CDR2 YENEEA. The CDR3 runs 13 residues. The CDR3 DNA reads TGTGCCAGCAGCTTCGACAGGGGTACTGAAGCTTTCTTT. Protein: CASSFDRGTEAFF.

This clonotype was counted between two and nine times. V usage is TRBV9 and J usage is TRBJ2-3; D is ambiguous. Trimming cost V 0 bases and J 2 bases, with 7 bases left between them. The germline CDR1 and CDR2 sequences are SGDLS and YYNGEE. The CDR3 contains 14 residues. CDR3 amino acids: CASSVGDPTDTQYF. CDR3 in DNA: TGTGCCAGCAGCGTAGGGGATCCCACAGATACGCAGTATTTT.